This T cell receptor (beta chain) was sequenced in a study of response to subunit inactivated influenza vaccine (dated by TCRdb to between 2017 and 2018). Turning to the overall study: To follow how T cells responded to a trivalent subunit inactivated influenza vaccine, the researchers relied on deep quantitative profiling of the T cell receptor repertoire. What the work shows at the level of the full study, not this receptor alone: It was suggested by the authors that each seasonal influenza vaccination may recruit only a limited number of new T cells.

From V the trimming removes 11 bases and from J it removes 2 bases, while the gene matches leave 9 bases of the junction unaccounted for. The CDR3 sequence holds 14 residues, the cysteine and phenylalanine included. The retained sequence is limited to the CDR3, 42 bases, with the frame set at the first base. CDR1 and CDR2 (MNHEY, SVGEGT) derive from the germline V gene. Library prep was done by RT-PCR. The data were produced on an Illumina HiSeq 2500. Using fastp trimming at Q25 and MiXCR clonotype assembly, TCRdb reanalyzed the public sequencing data and kept in-frame beta chains. Duplicate CDR3 protein sequences are folded into a single record with the most common DNA and genes. For this sample the table gives 710,000 or so distinct CDR3 sequences, of which about 15% were detected only once. About 9.9% of the sample lies in the top ten. This clonotype was detected a few times. Its antigen is not yet known. One base away there is no much larger clone; base qualities are not given.

The source material was PBMCs from blood, sampled 12 days after vaccination. The source is a man aged 50-60 years who received an inactivated influenza vaccine. Donor details come from another sample of the same person, matched by shared clones. This receptor chain uses TRBV6-2 or TRBV6-3 and TRBJ2-7, with 10 junctional bases fitting TRBD2. The CDR3 in this case is CAGGVAGGPYEQYF. The sequenced DNA: TGTGCCGGTGGGGTAGCGGGAGGACCCTACGAGCAGTACTTC.